Listed below are T cell receptor beta chains from one sample, sequenced in a study of cytomegalovirus exposure and HLA in healthy donors. Here immunoSEQ multiplex PCR was the method, and the copy in TCRdb shows in-frame clones only, minus some. The sample lists 75,000 to 95,000 clones, 75% to 80% seen once, with 4.6% in the top ten. Input material: PBMCs. These TCRs come from a woman aged 40 to 55 in good health and CMV-seropositive. Each CDR3 is given with its conserved first and last residue. The D gene is left open where the match is weak. The size entry is marked missing in some rows and otherwise reads once, few, many or a size class.

V gene: TRBV19
clone size: NA
CDR3 length: 14
J gene: TRBJ1-2
D gene: TRBD1
CDR3 protein: CASSGQGAGYGYTF
CDR3 DNA: TGTGCCAGTAGTGGACAGGGGGCGGGCTATGGCTACACCTTC

V gene: TRBV9
clone size: once
CDR3 length: 15
J gene: TRBJ2-5
D gene: NA
CDR3 protein: CASSRGLGGKETQYF
CDR3 DNA: TGTGCCAGCAGCAGGGGACTGGGGGGTAAAGAGACCCAGTACTTC

V gene: TRBV7-3
clone size: NA
CDR3 length: 15
J gene: TRBJ2-1
D gene: NA
CDR3 protein: CASGSYSSSYNEQFF
CDR3 DNA: TGTGCCAGCGGATCCTACTCTAGCTCCTACAATGAGCAGTTCTTC

V gene: TRBV10-3
clone size: few
CDR3 length: 15
J gene: TRBJ2-1
D gene: NA
CDR3 protein: CAISEGGTTGVEQFF
CDR3 DNA: TGTGCCATCAGTGAGGGAGGGACCACCGGGGTTGAGCAGTTCTTC

V gene: TRBV19
clone size: once
CDR3 length: 15
J gene: TRBJ2-2
D gene: TRBD1
CDR3 protein: CASTWGTGVTGELFF
CDR3 DNA: TGTGCCAGTACCTGGGGGACAGGGGTCACCGGGGAGCTGTTTTTT

V gene: TRBV30
clone size: few
CDR3 length: 15
J gene: TRBJ2-2
D gene: NA
CDR3 protein: CAWSARTVDTGELFF
CDR3 DNA: TGTGCCTGGAGTGCCAGGACTGTAGACACCGGGGAGCTGTTTTTT

V gene: TRBV7-2
clone size: NA
CDR3 length: 15
J gene: TRBJ2-5
D gene: TRBD1
CDR3 protein: CASSFVGTAQETQYF
CDR3 DNA: TGTGCCAGCAGCTTTGTCGGGACAGCCCAAGAGACCCAGTACTTC

V gene: TRBV6-1
clone size: NA
CDR3 length: 15
J gene: TRBJ2-3
D gene: NA
CDR3 protein: CASSEEVAPTDTQYF
CDR3 DNA: TGTGCCAGCAGTGAGGAGGTAGCGCCGACAGATACGCAGTATTTT

V gene: TRBV27
clone size: NA
CDR3 length: 13
J gene: TRBJ2-7
D gene: TRBD1
CDR3 protein: CASTDRATYEQYF
CDR3 DNA: TGTGCCAGCACGGACAGGGCGACCTACGAGCAGTACTTC

V gene: TRBV7-9
clone size: few
CDR3 length: 13
J gene: TRBJ2-7
D gene: NA
CDR3 protein: CASSKLQGDEQYF
CDR3 DNA: TGTGCCAGCAGCAAACTCCAGGGCGACGAGCAGTACTTC

V gene: TRBV29-1
clone size: NA
CDR3 length: 12
J gene: TRBJ2-7
D gene: TRBD1
CDR3 protein: CSFRGSVYEQYF
CDR3 DNA: TGCAGCTTCAGGGGGTCCGTCTACGAGCAGTACTTC

V gene: TRBV5-1
clone size: NA
CDR3 length: 15
J gene: TRBJ2-7
D gene: NA
CDR3 protein: CASSLAQGLYYEQYF
CDR3 DNA: TGCGCCAGCAGCTTGGCTCAGGGACTTTACTACGAGCAGTACTTC

V gene: TRBV28
clone size: NA
CDR3 length: 13
J gene: TRBJ2-7
D gene: TRBD1
CDR3 protein: CASSWGQGYEQYF
CDR3 DNA: TGTGCCAGCAGCTGGGGACAGGGCTACGAGCAGTACTTC

V gene: TRBV10-3
clone size: NA
CDR3 length: 13
J gene: TRBJ2-5
D gene: TRBD2
CDR3 protein: CAIRLAGGETQYF
CDR3 DNA: TGTGCCATAAGACTAGCGGGAGGCGAGACCCAGTACTTC

V gene: TRBV5-6
clone size: NA
CDR3 length: 11
J gene: TRBJ1-1
D gene: TRBD1
CDR3 protein: CASSYGRGAFF
CDR3 DNA: TGTGCCAGCAGCTACGGCAGGGGGGCTTTCTTT

V gene: TRBV4-2
clone size: NA
CDR3 length: 16
J gene: TRBJ2-3
D gene: TRBD1
CDR3 protein: CASSPDEGANTDTQYF
CDR3 DNA: TGTGCCAGCAGCCCCGATGAGGGGGCGAACACAGATACGCAGTATTTT

V gene: TRBV27
clone size: NA
CDR3 length: 16
J gene: TRBJ1-2
D gene: NA
CDR3 protein: CASSLSVRRQNYGYTF
CDR3 DNA: TGTGCCAGCAGTTTATCAGTCCGGAGGCAGAACTATGGCTACACCTTC